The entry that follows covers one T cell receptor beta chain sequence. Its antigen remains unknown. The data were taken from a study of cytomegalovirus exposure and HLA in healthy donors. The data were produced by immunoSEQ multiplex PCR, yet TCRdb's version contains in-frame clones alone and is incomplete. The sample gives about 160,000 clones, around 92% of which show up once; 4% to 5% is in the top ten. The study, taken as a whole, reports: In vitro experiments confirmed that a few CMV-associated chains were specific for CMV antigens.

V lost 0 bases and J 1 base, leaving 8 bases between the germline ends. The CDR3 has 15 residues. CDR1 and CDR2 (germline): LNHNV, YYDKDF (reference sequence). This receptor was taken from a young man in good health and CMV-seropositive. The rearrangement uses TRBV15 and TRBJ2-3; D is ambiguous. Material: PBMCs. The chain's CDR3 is CATSRDGEGTDTQYF. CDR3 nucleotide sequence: TGTGCCACCAGCAGAGATGGAGAAGGCACAGATACGCAGTATTTT.